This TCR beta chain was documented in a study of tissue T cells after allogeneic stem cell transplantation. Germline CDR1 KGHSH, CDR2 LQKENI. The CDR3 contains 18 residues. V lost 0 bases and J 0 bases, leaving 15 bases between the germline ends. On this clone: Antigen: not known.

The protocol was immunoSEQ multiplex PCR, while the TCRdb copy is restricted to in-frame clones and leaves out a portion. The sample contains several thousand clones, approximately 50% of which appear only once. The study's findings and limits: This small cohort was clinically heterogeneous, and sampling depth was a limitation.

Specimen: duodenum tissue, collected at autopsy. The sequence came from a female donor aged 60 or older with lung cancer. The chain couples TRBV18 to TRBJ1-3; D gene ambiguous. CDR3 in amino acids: CASSPPIRTANSGNTIYF. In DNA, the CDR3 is TGTGCCAGCTCACCACCGATCCGGACGGCGAACTCTGGAAACACCATATATTTT.